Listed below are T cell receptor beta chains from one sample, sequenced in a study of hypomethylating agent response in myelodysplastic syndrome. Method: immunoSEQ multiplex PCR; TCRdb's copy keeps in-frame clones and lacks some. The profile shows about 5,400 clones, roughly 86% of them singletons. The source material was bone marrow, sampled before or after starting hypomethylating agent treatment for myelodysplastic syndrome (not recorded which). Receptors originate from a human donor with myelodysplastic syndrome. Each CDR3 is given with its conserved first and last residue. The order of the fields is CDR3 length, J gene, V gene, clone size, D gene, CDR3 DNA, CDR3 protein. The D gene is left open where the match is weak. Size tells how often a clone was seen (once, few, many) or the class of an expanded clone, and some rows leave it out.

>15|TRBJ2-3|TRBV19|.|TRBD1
TGTGCCAGTAGTATATGGGACAGGGGTGCAGATACGCAGTATTTT
CASSIWDRGADTQYF
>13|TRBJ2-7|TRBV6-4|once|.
TGTGCCAGCAGTGACAGGGCCTCCTACGAGCAGTACTTC
CASSDRASYEQYF
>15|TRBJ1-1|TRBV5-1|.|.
TGCGCCAGCACAGTACAGGGAGGGAAGAACACTGAAGCTTTCTTT
CASTVQGGKNTEAFF
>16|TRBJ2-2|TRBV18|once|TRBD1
TGTGCCAGCTCACCAGAGGGACAGCTAAACACCGGGGAGCTGTTTTTT
CASSPEGQLNTGELFF
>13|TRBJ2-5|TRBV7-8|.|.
TGTGCCAGCATCCCGGACTACCAAGAGACCCAGTACTTC
CASIPDYQETQYF
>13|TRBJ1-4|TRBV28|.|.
TGTGCCAGGGGGACCCCGAGGGGTGAAAAACTGTTTTTT
CARGTPRGEKLFF
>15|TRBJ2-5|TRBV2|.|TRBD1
TGTGCCAGCAGGGAATGGGACAGGGACCAAGAGACCCAGTACTTC
CASREWDRDQETQYF
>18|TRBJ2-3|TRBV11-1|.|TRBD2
TGTGCCAGCAGCTCCACCTCAACTCTAGCGGGGGGCACAGATACGCAGTATTTT
CASSSTSTLAGGTDTQYF
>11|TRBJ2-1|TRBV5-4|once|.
TGTGCCAGCAGCGCGTACAATGAGCAGTTCTTC
CASSAYNEQFF
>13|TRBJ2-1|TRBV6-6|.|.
TGTGCCAGCAGTTACCGGGGACACAATGAGCAGTTCTTC
CASSYRGHNEQFF
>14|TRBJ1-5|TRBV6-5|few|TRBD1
TGTGCCAGCAGTGCAGGGGGAGAGGATCAGCCCCAGCATTTT
CASSAGGEDQPQHF
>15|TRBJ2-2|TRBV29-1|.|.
TGCAGCGTTGATGAGGGCCGAACGAACACCGGGGAGCTGTTTTTT
CSVDEGRTNTGELFF
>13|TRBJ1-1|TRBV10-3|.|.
TGTGCCATCAGTGGAAGGGGTGGCACTGAAGCTTTCTTT
CAISGRGGTEAFF
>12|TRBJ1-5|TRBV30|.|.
TGTGCCTGGGCAGGGGACGATCAGCCCCAGCATTTT
CAWAGDDQPQHF
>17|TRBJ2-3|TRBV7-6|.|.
TGTGCCAGCAGCTTAGCGGCGAGGGGGGCAGGCACAGATACGCAGTATTTT
CASSLAARGAGTDTQYF
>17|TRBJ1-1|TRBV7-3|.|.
TGTGCCAGCAGCTTAACGGGGGGGGCGCCGGGGGACACTGAAGCTTTCTTT
CASSLTGGAPGDTEAFF
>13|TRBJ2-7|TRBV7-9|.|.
TGTGCCAGCAGCTTAGGGGAGTCCTACGAGCAGTACTTC
CASSLGESYEQYF
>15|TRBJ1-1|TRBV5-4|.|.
TGTGCCAGCACCTTAGGGAGTTCCAAGAACACTGAAGCTTTCTTT
CASTLGSSKNTEAFF